The 3 T cell receptor beta chains below all came from one sample that was sequenced in a study of spatial heterogeneity in lung cancer. Each CDR3 protein gets one entry after TCRdb re-called the 5' RACE reads with MiXCR. The table shows 30,000 to 45,000 distinct CDR3 sequences, with roughly 5.5% occurring only once. The time point denotes: sample taken at primary tumor resection. Without sorting, whole RNA was sequenced from tumor, nontumor lung or frozen PBMC. Sequencing was performed on PBMCs, taken at surgery. Every receptor here comes from a female donor with early-stage non-small cell lung cancer.

This clonotype has at least ten counts. This chain joins TRBV7-8 and TRBJ2-2; D call uncertain. V lost 5 bases and J lost 3, with 16 bases in between. Germline loops: CDR1 SGHVS, CDR2 FQNEAQ. CDR3 length equals 16 residues. CDR3 region: CASSPVGRMYTGELFF. The CDR3, as DNA: TGTGCCAGCAGCCCGGTAGGACGGATGTACACCGGGGAGCTGTTTTTT.

In this sample, this clonotype turned up many times. The chain carries TRBV29-1 and TRBJ2-2, with D unresolved. Trimming pared 1 base from V and 7 bases from J, leaving 10 bases between. CDR1 SQVTM and CDR2 ANQGSEA come from the germline V gene. The CDR3 covers 13 residues. This chain's CDR3 is CSVEGLHHGELFF. The CDR3 DNA reads TGCAGCGTTGAAGGACTGCACCACGGGGAGCTGTTTTTT.

This clonotype was found many times. V gene TRBV4-1 combines with J gene TRBJ2-5; 10 bases are a match to TRBD2. The V gene end was trimmed by 4 bases and the J gene end by 5 bases; junction bases not matched to a gene: 7. The length of the CDR3 is 15 residues. Germline-derived CDR1 and CDR2 are MGHRA and YSYEKL. This CDR3 is CASSLERGGPETQYF. CDR3 nucleotides: TGCGCCAGCAGCCTGGAGCGGGGGGGCCCGGAGACCCAGTACTTC.